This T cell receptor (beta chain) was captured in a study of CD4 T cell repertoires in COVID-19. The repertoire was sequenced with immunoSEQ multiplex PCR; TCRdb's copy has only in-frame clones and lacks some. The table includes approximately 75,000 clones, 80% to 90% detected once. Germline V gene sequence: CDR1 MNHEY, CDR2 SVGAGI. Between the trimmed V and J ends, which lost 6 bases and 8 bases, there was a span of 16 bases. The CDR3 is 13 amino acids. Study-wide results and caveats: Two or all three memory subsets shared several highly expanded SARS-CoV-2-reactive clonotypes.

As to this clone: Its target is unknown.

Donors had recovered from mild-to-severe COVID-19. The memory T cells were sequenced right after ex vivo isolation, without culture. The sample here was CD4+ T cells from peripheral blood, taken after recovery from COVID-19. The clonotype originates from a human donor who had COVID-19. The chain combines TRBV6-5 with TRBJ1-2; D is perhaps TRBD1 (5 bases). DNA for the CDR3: TGTGCCAGCAGCCCCAGGGAGAGACTCGGCTACACCTTC. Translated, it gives CASSPRERLGYTF.